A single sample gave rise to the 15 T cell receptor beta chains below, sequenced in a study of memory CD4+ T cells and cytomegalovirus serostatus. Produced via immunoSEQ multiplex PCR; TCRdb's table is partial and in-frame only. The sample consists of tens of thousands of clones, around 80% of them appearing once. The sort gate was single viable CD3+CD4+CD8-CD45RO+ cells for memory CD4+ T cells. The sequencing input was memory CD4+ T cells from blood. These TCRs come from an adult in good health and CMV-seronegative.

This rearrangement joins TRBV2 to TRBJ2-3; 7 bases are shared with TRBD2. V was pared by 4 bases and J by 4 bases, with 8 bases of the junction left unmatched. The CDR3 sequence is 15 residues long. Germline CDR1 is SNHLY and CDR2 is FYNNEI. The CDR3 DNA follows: TGTGCCAGCAGTGCTAGCGGAGGGAGGGCAGATACGCAGTATTTT. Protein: CASSASGGRADTQYF.

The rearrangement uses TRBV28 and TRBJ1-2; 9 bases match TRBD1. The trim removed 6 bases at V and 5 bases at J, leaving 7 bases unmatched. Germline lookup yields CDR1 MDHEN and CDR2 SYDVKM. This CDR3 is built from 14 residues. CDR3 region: CASSHATGGYGYTF. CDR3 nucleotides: TGTGCCAGCAGCCACGCGACAGGGGGGTATGGCTACACCTTC.

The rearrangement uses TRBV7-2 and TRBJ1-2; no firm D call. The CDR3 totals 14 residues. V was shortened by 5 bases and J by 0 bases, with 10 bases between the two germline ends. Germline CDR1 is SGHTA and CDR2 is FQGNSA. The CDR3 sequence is CASSLEGSNYGYTF. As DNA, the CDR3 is TGTGCCAGCAGCCTTGAAGGGTCTAACTATGGCTACACCTTC.

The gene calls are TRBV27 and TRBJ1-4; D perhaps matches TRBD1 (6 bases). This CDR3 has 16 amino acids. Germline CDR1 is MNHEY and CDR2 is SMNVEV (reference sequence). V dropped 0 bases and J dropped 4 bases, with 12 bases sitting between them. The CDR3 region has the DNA TGTGCCAGCAGTTTATCGTTGGGGGCGGGTAATGAAAAACTGTTTTTT. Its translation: CASSLSLGAGNEKLFF. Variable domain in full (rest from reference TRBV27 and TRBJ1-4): EAQVTQNPRYLITVTGKKLTVTCSQNMNHEYMSWYRQDPGLGLRQIYYSMNVEVTDKGDVPEGYKVSRKEKRNFPLILESPSPNQTSLYFCASSLSLGAGNEKLFFGSGTQLSVL.

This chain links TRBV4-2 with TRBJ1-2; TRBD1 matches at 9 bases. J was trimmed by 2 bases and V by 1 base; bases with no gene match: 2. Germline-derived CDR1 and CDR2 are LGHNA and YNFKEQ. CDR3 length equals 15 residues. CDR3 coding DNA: TGTGCCAGCAGCCAAGGACAGGGGGACAACTATGGCTACACCTTC. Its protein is CASSQGQGDNYGYTF.

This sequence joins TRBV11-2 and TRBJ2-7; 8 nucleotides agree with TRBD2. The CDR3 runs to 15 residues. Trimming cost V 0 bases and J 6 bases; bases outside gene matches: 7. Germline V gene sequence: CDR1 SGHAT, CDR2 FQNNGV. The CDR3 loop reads CASSLESGSRAEQYF. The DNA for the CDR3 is TGTGCCAGCAGCTTAGAAAGCGGGAGTCGGGCCGAGCAGTACTTC.

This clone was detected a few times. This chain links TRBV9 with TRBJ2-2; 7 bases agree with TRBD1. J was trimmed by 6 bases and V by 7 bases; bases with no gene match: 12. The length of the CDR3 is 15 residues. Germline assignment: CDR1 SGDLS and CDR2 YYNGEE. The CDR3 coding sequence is TGTGCCAGCCAACCTTCACAGGGGAGAGCCGGGGAGCTGTTTTTT. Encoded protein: CASQPSQGRAGELFF.

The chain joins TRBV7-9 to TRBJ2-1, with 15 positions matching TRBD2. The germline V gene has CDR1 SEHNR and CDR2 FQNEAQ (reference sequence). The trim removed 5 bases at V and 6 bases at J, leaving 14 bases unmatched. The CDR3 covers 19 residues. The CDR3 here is CASSPLRTSGRAPGNEQFF. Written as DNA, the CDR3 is TGTGCCAGCAGCCCGCTTAGGACTAGCGGGAGGGCCCCCGGCAATGAGCAGTTCTTC.

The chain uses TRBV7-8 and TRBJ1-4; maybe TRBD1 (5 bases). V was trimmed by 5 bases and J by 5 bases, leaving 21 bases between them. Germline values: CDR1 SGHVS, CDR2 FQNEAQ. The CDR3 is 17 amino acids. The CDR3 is CASSPYRAQGRNEKLFF. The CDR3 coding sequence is TGTGCCAGCAGCCCATATAGGGCCCAGGGCCGGAATGAAAAACTGTTTTTT.

The CDR3 reads CASSPTGTGQAFF. DNA of the CDR3: TGTGCCAGCAGTCCTACGGGGACAGGGCAAGCTTTCTTT. The V gene is TRBV28, the J gene TRBJ1-1; 9 nucleotides line up with TRBD1. Germline V gene data show CDR1 as MDHEN and CDR2 as SYDVKM. This CDR3 has 13 amino acids. V dropped 5 bases and J dropped 9; count of bases not matched to a gene: 7. Full variable domain (missing parts from reference TRBV28 and TRBJ1-1): DVKVTQSSRYLVKRTGEKVFLECVQDMDHENMFWYRQDPGLGLRLIYFSYDVKMKEKGDIPEGYSVSREKKERFSLILESASTNQTSMYLCASSPTGTGQAFFGQGTRLTVV.

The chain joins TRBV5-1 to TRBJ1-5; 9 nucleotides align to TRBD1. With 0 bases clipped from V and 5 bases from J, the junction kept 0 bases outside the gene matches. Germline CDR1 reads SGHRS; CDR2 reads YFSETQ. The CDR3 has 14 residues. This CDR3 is CASSLGTGDQPQHF. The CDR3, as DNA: TGCGCCAGCAGCTTGGGGACAGGGGATCAGCCCCAGCATTTT.

The CDR3 sequence is CASNPRRGTYGYTF. CDR3 in DNA: TGTGCCAGCAACCCTCGCCGGGGAACCTATGGCTACACCTTC. The gene calls are TRBV6-1 and TRBJ1-2; no reliable D call. CDR3 size: 14 residues. Between the trimmed V and J ends, which lost 7 bases and 4 bases, there was a span of 16 bases. Germline CDR1 MNHNS, CDR2 SASEGT.

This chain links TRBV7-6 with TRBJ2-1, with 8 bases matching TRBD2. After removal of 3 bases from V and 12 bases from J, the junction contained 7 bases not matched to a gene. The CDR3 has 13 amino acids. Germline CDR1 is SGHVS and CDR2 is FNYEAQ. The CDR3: CASSFGGEGSQFF. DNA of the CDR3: TGTGCCAGCAGCTTCGGGGGGGAGGGGTCGCAGTTCTTC.

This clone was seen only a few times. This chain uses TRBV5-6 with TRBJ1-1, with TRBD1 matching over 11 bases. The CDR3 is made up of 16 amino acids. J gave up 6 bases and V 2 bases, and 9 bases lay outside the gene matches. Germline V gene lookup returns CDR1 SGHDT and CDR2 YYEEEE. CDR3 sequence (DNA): TGTGCCAGCAGCTTTCTCTCCGGACAGGGGGCTTCTGAAGCTTTCTTT. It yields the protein CASSFLSGQGASEAFF. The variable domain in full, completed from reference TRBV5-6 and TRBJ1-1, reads DAGVTQSPTHLIKTRGQQVTLRCSPKSGHDTVSWYQQALGQGPQFIFQYYEEEERQRGNFPDRFSGHQFPNYSSELNVNALLLGDSALYLCASSFLSGQGASEAFFGQGTRLTVV.

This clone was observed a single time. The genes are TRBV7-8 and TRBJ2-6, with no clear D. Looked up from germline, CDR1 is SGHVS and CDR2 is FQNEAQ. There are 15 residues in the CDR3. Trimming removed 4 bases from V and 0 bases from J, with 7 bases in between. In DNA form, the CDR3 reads TGTGCCAGCAGCTCCCTGTCCTCTGGGGCCAACGTCCTGACTTTC. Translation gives CASSSLSSGANVLTF.